This record looks at one TCR beta chain sequence and its context. The germline CDR1 and CDR2 sequences are SGHDT and YYEEEE. The CDR3 length is 15 residues. Trimming cost V 0 bases and J 0 bases, with 7 bases left between them. The sample belongs to a study of blood T cell repertoires in COVID-19. The overall study: The study drew acute and convalescent COVID-19 samples from the United States, Italy and Spain. Sample material is recorded as cDNA or gDNA derived from T cells, B-cell-depleted T cells, or PBMCs.

Per the original data handling: How many nucleated cells were present was estimated from reference gene primer amplification. Profiled with immunoSEQ multiplex PCR; TCRdb holds only in-frame clones, not every one. Clonal size and the V and J genes are those of that table, whereas D and trimming came from the DNA. Among about 410,000 clones listed, 86% were seen once. The chain employs TRBV5-6 and TRBJ1-3; D perhaps matches TRBD1 (5 bases). This sequence was found in a young woman with active or convalescent COVID-19. Sequencing was performed on peripheral blood. CDR3 sequence (DNA): TGTGCCAGCAGCTTGGTCAGGGCCTCTGGAAACACCATATATTTT. Translated, it gives CASSLVRASGNTIYF. Full variable domain (remainder filled in from reference TRBV5-6 and TRBJ1-3): DAGVTQSPTHLIKTRGQQVTLRCSPKSGHDTVSWYQQALGQGPQFIFQYYEEEERQRGNFPDRFSGHQFPNYSSELNVNALLLGDSALYLCASSLVRASGNTIYFGEGSWLTVV.